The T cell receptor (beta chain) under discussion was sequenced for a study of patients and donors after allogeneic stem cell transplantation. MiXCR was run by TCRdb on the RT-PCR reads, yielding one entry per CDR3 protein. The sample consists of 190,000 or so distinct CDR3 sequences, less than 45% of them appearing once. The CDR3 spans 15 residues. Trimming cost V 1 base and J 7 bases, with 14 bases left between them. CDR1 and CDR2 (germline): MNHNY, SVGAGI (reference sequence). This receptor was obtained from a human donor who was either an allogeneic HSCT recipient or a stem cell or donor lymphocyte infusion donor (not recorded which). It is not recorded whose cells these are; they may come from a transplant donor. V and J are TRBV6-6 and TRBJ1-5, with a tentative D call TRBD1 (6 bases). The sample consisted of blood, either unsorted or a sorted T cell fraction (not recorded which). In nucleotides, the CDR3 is TGTGCCAGCAGTTACTTGCCGGAGGGGGGACAGCCCCAGCATTTT. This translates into CASSYLPEGGQPQHF.